This passage covers 19 T cell receptor beta chains from one sample sequenced in a study of T-cell reconstitution after alpha-beta-depleted transplantation in children. Unique molecular identifiers featured in how the TCRbeta library was prepared. TCRdb passed the PCR reads through MiXCR, listing each CDR3 protein once. The sample yields 670,000 or so distinct CDR3 sequences, under 15% seen once. The sample consisted of PBMCs, taken before TCRalphabeta/CD19-depleted stem cell transplant. The receptors stem from a girl aged 2 to 10 with congenital amegakaryocytic thrombocytopenia, due to receive a stem cell transplant.

The gene calls are TRBV12-3 or TRBV12-4 and TRBJ2-2; D is ambiguous. The CDR3 sequence is 14 residues long. The ends were cut back, 3 bases at V and 7 bases at J, with 12 bases in the middle. CDR3 sequence: CASSFNSLGGELFF. CDR3 nucleotide sequence: TGTGCCAGCAGTTTTAACAGCCTAGGCGGGGAGCTGTTTTTT.

The chain links TRBV28 to TRBJ2-7, with D possibly TRBD2 on 5 matching bases. The CDR3 contains 14 residues. Trimming shortened V by 7 bases and J by 6 bases, and 19 bases separated the two germline ends. The germline V gene encodes CDR1 MDHEN and CDR2 SYDVKM. The CDR3 spells CASTKTFGGGEQYF. The CDR3 DNA follows: TGTGCCAGCACAAAGACTTTTGGAGGCGGCGAGCAGTACTTC.

This clonotype was picked up a small number of times. The chain carries TRBV28 and TRBJ2-7, with TRBD2 identical over 8 bases. CDR3 length equals 18 residues. Germline-derived CDR1 and CDR2 are MDHEN and SYDVKM. V gave up 5 bases and J gave up 2 bases; unmatched junction bases: 17. DNA for the CDR3: TGTGCCAGCAGTCCTCCATTAATAGCGGGAATGCGGCCCTACGAGCAGTACTTC. It yields the protein CASSPPLIAGMRPYEQYF.

V is TRBV12-3 or TRBV12-4 and J is TRBJ1-2, with D possibly TRBD1 on 6 matching bases. The V gene lost 5 bases and the J gene lost 8 bases, with 12 bases spanning the gap. CDR3 length: 12 amino acids. In DNA form, the CDR3 reads TGTGCCAGCAGTGACAGGACGCGAGGCTACACCTTC. Its protein product is CASSDRTRGYTF.

This clonotype was seen ten or more times. V is TRBV6-1 and J is TRBJ1-5; a weak D match, TRBD1 (5 bases). Trimming removed 2 bases from V and 5 bases from J, with 13 bases in between. This CDR3 contains 15 residues. CDR1 and CDR2 (germline): MNHNS, SASEGT. DNA of the CDR3: TGTGCCAGCAGTGAATCCAGGGACCCCCATCAGCCCCAGCATTTT. It codes for CASSESRDPHQPQHF.

The table lists this clonotype with a few counts. The chain couples TRBV6-1 to TRBJ2-1; D is ambiguous. From germline, CDR1 is MNHNS and CDR2 SASEGT. This CDR3 has 14 residues. The V end lost 6 bases, the J end lost 6 bases, and 15 bases lay between the germline ends. In DNA form, the CDR3 reads TGTGCCAGCAGAAGTAGACACACGGGCAATGAGCAGTTCTTC. Its protein is CASRSRHTGNEQFF.

Comments on this clonotype: Possible read error: a much larger clone is one base away. CDR3 amino acids: CASSLNWGETQYF. The CDR3 DNA reads as TGTGCCAGCAGCTTAAACTGGGGAGAGACCCAGTACTTC. The chain has TRBV7-3 and TRBJ2-5; D remains unclear. Trimming pared 1 base from V and 4 bases from J, leaving 7 bases between. Germline V lookup: CDR1 SGHTA, CDR2 FQGTGA. The CDR3 length is 13 residues.

CDR3 in amino acids: CASNHLARPATYNEQFF. The CDR3 DNA reads as TGTGCCAGCAACCATCTGGCTCGGCCAGCCACCTACAATGAGCAGTTCTTC. The rearrangement joins TRBV12-3 or TRBV12-4 to TRBJ2-1; no definite D call. The CDR3 covers 17 residues. V was shortened by 7 bases and J by 2 bases, with 21 bases between the two germline ends.

The chain joins TRBV28 to TRBJ2-1; D is possibly TRBD1 or TRBD2 (6 bases each). The CDR3 runs to 13 residues. V shed 1 base and J shed 10 bases, with 11 bases lying between them. Germline-derived CDR1 and CDR2 are MDHEN and SYDVKM. CDR3 bases: TGTGCCAGCAGTTTATACCAGGGGAGGGAGCAGTTCTTC. This encodes CASSLYQGREQFF.

This clonotype came up many times. V and J are TRBV29-1 and TRBJ2-5, with D hard to call. CDR3 length equals 13 residues. CDR1 SQVTM and CDR2 ANQGSEA come from the germline V gene. Trimming left V 5 bases short and J 4 bases short, with 14 bases between. The CDR3 DNA is TGCAGCGTTCTTGAGGCGCCGGTAGAGACCCAGTACTTC. Amino acids: CSVLEAPVETQYF.

This clonotype was found a few times. The V call is TRBV20-1, the J call TRBJ2-1; 15 bases agree with TRBD2. The length of the CDR3 is 13 residues. With 5 bases clipped from V and 10 bases from J, the junction kept 3 bases outside the gene matches. CDR1 is DFQATT and CDR2 is SNEGSKA in the germline V gene (reference sequence). CDR3 in amino acids: CSAGLAGGSEQFF. The CDR3 DNA reads as TGCAGTGCTGGACTAGCGGGAGGGAGCGAGCAGTTCTTC.

The sample holds a few counts of this clonotype. V gene TRBV27 combines with J gene TRBJ1-6; weak D call: TRBD1 (6 bases). Germline CDR1 reads MNHEY; CDR2 reads SMNVEV (reference sequence). Deletions cut 3 bases from V and 9 bases from J, with 12 bases between. The CDR3 runs to 14 residues. The CDR3 here is CASSFQGTVSPLHF. The CDR3, as DNA: TGTGCCAGCAGTTTTCAGGGGACGGTTTCACCCCTCCACTTT.

The rearrangement joins TRBV12-3 or TRBV12-4 to TRBJ2-2, with 7 bases lining up with TRBD1. The length of the CDR3 is 15 residues. The trim removed 1 base at V and 7 bases at J, leaving 6 bases unmatched. CDR3 amino acids: CASSLGQGKNGELFF. The CDR3 DNA follows: TGTGCCAGCAGTTTAGGACAGGGTAAAAACGGGGAGCTGTTTTTT.

The rearrangement links TRBV5-1 to TRBJ1-2, with no clear D. The CDR3 has 13 residues. The ends were cut back, 8 bases at V and 4 bases at J, with 15 bases in the middle. CDR1 and CDR2 (germline): SGHRS, YFSETQ. The CDR3 loop reads CASTEMPGYGYTF. DNA of the CDR3: TGCGCCAGTACCGAGATGCCCGGCTATGGCTACACCTTC.

This clonotype was found a few times. The chain combines TRBV29-1 with TRBJ2-7; D gene unclear. Germline V CDR1 and CDR2: SQVTM, ANQGSEA. V gave up 7 bases and J gave up 5 bases, with 15 bases separating them. This CDR3 comprises 12 residues. The CDR3 region is CSGAWRTNEQYF. In DNA, the CDR3 is TGCAGCGGGGCTTGGCGAACCAACGAGCAGTACTTC.

Many counts were recorded for this clonotype. The chain recombines TRBV29-1 with TRBJ1-1; D may be TRBD1 (5 bases). Germline V lookup: CDR1 SQVTM, CDR2 ANQGSEA. V was shortened by 4 bases and J by 1 base, with 13 bases between the two germline ends. The CDR3 has 14 amino acids. The CDR3 sequence: CSVGGRQRNTEAFF. CDR3 coding DNA: TGCAGCGTTGGTGGGCGACAGAGGAACACTGAAGCTTTCTTT.

The V and J genes are TRBV20-1 and TRBJ2-2; D is unclear. Germline V CDR1 and CDR2: DFQATT, SNEGSKA (reference sequence). V lost 6 bases to trimming and J lost 4 bases, with 15 bases between them. This CDR3 has 14 residues. CDR3 region: CSAPPRIATGELFF. In DNA, the CDR3 is TGCAGTGCACCCCCCCGTATAGCCACCGGGGAGCTGTTTTTT.

The rearrangement links TRBV27 to TRBJ1-6; no clear D gene. Per the germline V gene, CDR1 is MNHEY and CDR2 is SMNVEV (reference sequence). Trimming stripped 5 bases from V and 5 bases from J, with 13 bases between. There are 15 residues in the CDR3. CDR3 coding DNA: TGTGCCAGCAGTCCGCTGGACGGGCATAATTCACCCCTCCACTTT. Translation gives CASSPLDGHNSPLHF.

This clonotype was seen only once. J is TRBJ2-7 and V is TRBV5-6; D might be TRBD2 (5 bases). This CDR3 is 17 amino acids long. Trimming removed 2 bases from V and 0 bases from J, with 18 bases in between. CDR1 and CDR2 (germline): SGHDT, YYEEEE. This CDR3 is CASSFIKDWAGSYEQYF. The CDR3 DNA is TGTGCCAGCAGCTTTATCAAAGATTGGGCGGGCTCCTACGAGCAGTACTTC.